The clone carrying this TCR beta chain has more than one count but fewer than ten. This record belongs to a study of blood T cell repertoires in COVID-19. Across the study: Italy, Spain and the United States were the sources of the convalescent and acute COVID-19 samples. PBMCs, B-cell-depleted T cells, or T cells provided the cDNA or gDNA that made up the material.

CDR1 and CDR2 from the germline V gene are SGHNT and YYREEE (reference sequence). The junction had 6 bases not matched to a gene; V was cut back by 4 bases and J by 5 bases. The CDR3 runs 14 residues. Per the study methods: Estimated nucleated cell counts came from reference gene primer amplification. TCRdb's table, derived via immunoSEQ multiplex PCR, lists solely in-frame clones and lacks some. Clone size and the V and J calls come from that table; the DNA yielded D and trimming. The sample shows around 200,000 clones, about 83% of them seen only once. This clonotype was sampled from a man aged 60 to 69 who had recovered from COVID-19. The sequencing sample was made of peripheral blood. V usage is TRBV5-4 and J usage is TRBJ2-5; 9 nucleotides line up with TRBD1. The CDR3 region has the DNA TGTGCCAGCAGCCCACAGGGGGCAGTGGAGACCCAGTACTTC. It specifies CASSPQGAVETQYF.